This note documents a single TCR beta chain sequence. The antigen is undetermined. This entry belongs to a study of T cell repertoires in ileal Crohn's disease. Study in general: Patients had a median roughly 8-year disease duration, and less than 40% were active smokers. About half of patients got postoperative therapy: around ten thiopurines, around 19 anti-TNF.

Findings and limits, study-wide: Endoscopic recurrence occurred in every patient whose clonality exceeded 26.8%.

Clones were sequenced by immunoSEQ multiplex PCR, and TCRdb holds only the in-frame ones, with some missing. Among 2,000 to 2,500 clones listed, about four fifths were seen once. Sample: ileal tissue. The receptor comes from an adult with Crohn's disease.

Written as DNA, the CDR3 is TGTGCCAGCAGCCAAACGGGACAGGGTGGCTATGGCTACACCTTC. It translates to CASSQTGQGGYGYTF. The chain carries TRBV7-2 and TRBJ1-2, with TRBD1 identical over 9 bases. Trimming at V came to 5 bases and at J to 4 bases, leaving 8 bases not matched to a gene. The CDR3 sequence is 15 residues long. Looked up from germline, CDR1 is SGHTA and CDR2 is FQGNSA.